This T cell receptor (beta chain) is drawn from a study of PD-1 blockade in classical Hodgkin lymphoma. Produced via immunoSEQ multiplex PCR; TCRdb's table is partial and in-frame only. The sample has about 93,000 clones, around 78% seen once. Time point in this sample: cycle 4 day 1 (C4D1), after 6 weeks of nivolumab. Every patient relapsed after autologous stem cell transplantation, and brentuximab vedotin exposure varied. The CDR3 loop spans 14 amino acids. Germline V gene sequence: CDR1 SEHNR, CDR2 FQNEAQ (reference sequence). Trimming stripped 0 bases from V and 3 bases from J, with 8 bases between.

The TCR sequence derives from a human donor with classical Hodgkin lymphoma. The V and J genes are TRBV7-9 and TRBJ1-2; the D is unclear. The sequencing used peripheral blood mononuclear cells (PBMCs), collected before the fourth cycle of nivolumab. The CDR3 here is CASSLAGWDYGYTF. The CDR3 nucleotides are TGTGCCAGCAGCTTAGCCGGTTGGGACTATGGCTACACCTTC.